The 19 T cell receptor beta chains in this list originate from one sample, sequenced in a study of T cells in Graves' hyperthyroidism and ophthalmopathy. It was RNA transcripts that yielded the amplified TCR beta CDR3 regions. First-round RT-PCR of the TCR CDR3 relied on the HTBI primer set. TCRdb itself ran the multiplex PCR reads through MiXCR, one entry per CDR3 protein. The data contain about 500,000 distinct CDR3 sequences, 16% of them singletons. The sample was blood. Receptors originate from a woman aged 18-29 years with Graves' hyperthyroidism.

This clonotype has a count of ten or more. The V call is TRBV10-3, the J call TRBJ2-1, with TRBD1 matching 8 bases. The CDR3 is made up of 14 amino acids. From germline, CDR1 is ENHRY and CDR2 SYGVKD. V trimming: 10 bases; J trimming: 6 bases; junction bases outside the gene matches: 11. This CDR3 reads CATVEGQAINEQFF. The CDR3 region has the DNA TGTGCCACCGTGGAGGGACAGGCTATCAATGAGCAGTTCTTC.

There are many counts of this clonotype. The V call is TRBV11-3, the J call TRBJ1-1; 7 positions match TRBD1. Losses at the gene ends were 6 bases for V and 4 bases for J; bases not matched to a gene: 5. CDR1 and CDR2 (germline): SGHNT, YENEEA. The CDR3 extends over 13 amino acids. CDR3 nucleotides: TGTGCCAGCAGTCTACAGGGGAGCACTGAAGCTTTCTTT. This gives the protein CASSLQGSTEAFF.

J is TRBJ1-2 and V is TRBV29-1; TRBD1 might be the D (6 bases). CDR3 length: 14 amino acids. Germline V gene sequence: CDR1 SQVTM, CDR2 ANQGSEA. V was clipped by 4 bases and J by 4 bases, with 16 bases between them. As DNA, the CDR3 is TGCAGCGTTGTAAGCACGGGACACATCTATGGCTACACCTTC. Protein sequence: CSVVSTGHIYGYTF. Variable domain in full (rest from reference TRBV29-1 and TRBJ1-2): SAVISQKPSRDICQRGTSLTIQCQVDSQVTMMFWYRQQPGQSLTLIATANQGSEATYESGFVIDKFPISRPNLTFSTLTVSNMSPEDSSIYLCSVVSTGHIYGYTFGSGTRLTVV.

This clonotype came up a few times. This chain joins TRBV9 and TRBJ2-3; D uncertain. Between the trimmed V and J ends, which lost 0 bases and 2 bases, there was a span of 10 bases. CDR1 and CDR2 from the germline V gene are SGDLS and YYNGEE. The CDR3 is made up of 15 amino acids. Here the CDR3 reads CASSVEAPPTDTQYF. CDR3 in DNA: TGTGCCAGCAGCGTAGAGGCCCCCCCCACAGATACGCAGTATTTT.

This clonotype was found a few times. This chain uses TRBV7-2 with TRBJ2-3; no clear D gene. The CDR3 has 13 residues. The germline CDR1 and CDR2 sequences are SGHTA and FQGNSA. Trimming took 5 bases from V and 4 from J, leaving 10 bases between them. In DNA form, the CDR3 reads TGTGCCAGCAGCCCGGCCTGGGCAGATACGCAGTATTTT. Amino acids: CASSPAWADTQYF.

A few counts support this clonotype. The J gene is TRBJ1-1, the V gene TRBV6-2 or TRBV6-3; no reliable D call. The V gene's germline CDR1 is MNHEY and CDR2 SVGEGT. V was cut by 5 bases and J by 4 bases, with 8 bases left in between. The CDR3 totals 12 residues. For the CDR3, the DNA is TGTGCCAGCAGTACGATGGGCACTGAAGCTTTCTTT. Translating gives CASSTMGTEAFF.

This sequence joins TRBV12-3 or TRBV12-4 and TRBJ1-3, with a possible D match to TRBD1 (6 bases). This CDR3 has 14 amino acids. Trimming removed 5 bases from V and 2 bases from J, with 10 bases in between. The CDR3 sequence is CASSIQGPGNTIYF. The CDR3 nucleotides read TGTGCCAGCAGTATACAGGGACCTGGAAACACCATATATTTT.

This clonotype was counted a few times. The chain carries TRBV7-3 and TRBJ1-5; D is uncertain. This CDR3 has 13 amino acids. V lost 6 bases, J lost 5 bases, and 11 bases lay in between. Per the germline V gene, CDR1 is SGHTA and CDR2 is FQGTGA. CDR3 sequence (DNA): TGTGCCAGCAGTGGAGCAGCCTATCAGCCCCAGCATTTT. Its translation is CASSGAAYQPQHF.

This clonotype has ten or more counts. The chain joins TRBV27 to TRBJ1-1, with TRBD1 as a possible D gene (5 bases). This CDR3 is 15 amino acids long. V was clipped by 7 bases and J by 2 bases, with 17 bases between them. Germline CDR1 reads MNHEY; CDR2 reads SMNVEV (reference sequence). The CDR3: CASNRADSLNTEAFF. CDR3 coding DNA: TGTGCCAGCAATCGGGCCGACAGCCTTAACACTGAAGCTTTCTTT.

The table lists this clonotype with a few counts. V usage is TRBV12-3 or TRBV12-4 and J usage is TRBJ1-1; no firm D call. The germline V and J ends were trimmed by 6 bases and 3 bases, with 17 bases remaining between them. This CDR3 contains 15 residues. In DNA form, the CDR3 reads TGTGCCAGCAGCTATACCGACCGGATCGACACTGAAGCTTTCTTT. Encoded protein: CASSYTDRIDTEAFF.

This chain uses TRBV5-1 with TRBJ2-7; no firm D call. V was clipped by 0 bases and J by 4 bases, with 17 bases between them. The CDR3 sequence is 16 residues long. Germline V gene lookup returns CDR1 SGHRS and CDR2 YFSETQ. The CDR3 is CASSLAGSLETYEQYF. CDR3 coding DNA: TGCGCCAGCAGCTTGGCTGGCTCCTTAGAGACATACGAGCAGTACTTC. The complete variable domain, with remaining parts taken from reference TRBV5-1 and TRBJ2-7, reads KAGVTQTPRYLIKTRGQQVTLSCSPISGHRSVSWYQQTPGQGLQFLFEYFSETQRNKGNFPGRFSGRQFSNSRSEMNVSTLELGDSALYLCASSLAGSLETYEQYFGPGTRLTVT.

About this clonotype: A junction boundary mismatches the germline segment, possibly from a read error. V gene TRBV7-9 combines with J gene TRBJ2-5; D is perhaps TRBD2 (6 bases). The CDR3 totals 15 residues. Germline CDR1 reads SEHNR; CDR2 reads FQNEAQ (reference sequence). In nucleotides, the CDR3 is TGTGCCAGCAGCCTCCCAGCGGGCCCCCAAGGGACCCAGTACTTC. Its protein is CASSLPAGPQGTQYF.

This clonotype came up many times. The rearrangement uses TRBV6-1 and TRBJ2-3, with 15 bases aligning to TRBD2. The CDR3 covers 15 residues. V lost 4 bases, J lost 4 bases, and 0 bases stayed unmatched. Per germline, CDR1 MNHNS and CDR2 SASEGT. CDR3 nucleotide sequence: TGTGCCAGCAGTGGGACTAGCGGGGGGGCAGATACGCAGTATTTT. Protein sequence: CASSGTSGGADTQYF.

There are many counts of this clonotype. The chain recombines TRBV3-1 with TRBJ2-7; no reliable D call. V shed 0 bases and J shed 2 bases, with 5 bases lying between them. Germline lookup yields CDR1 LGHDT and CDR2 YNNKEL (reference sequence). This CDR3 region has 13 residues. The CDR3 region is CASSQEYTYEQYF. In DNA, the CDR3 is TGTGCCAGCAGCCAAGAGTACACCTACGAGCAGTACTTC.

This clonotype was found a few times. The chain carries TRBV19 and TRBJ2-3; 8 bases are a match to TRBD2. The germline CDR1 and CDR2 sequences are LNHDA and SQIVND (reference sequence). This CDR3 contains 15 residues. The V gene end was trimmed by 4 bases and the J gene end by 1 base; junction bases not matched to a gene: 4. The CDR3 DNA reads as TGTGCCAGTAGTAAACTAGCGGAGGGCACAGATACGCAGTATTTT. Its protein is CASSKLAEGTDTQYF.

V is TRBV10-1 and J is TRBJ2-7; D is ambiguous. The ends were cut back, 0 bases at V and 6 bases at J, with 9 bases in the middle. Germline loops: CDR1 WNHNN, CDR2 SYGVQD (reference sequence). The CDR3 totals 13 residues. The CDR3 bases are TGCGCCAGCAGTGAGTCGGTAATAGGCGAGCAGTACTTC. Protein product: CASSESVIGEQYF.

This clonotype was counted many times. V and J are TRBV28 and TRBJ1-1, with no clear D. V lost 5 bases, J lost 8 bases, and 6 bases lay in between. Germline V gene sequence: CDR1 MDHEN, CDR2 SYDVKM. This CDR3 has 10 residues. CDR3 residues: CASSTTEAFF. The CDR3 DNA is TGTGCCAGCAGTACGACAGAAGCTTTCTTT.

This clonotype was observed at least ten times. The CDR3: CASSLPAGSLTDTQYF. The CDR3 DNA reads as TGCGCCAGCAGCTTGCCGGCGGGAAGCCTCACAGATACGCAGTATTTT. The chain combines TRBV5-1 with TRBJ2-3; D may be TRBD2 (6 bases). The V gene's germline CDR1 is SGHRS and CDR2 YFSETQ. V lost 1 base and J 2 bases, leaving 14 bases between the germline ends. The CDR3 is 16 amino acids.

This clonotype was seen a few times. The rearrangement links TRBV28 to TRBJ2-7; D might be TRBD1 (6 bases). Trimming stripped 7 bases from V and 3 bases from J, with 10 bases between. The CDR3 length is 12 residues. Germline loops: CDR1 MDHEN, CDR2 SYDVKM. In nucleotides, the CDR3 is TGTGCCAGCAACAGGGCGGGCTACGAGCAGTACTTC. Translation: CASNRAGYEQYF.